The clone carrying this T cell receptor beta chain was found once. The antigen is unknown. The CDR3 extends over 12 amino acids. V was clipped by 3 bases and J by 5 bases, with 8 bases between them. Germline values: CDR1 KGHSH, CDR2 LQKENI. Primers included in the PCR were 60 Vbeta and 13 Jbeta primers. Sequencing used immunoSEQ multiplex PCR; TCRdb keeps in-frame clones, though not all of them. The table includes more than 150,000 clones, roughly 80% detected once. Nominally healthy donors were sampled, though unrecorded immune exposures were likely. This sample stems from a study of cytomegalovirus exposure and HLA in healthy donors. Findings of the study overall: Cytomegalovirus status, reportedly, was diagnosed with high specificity and sensitivity by the classifier. Follow-up analysis found HLA locus-dependent TCR association rates, highest for DRB1 and lowest for HLA-C.

The sample was PBMCs. This receptor was taken from a middle-aged woman in good health and CMV-seropositive. The chain combines TRBV18 with TRBJ2-7; D is possibly TRBD2 (6 bases). CDR3: CASSPGEDEQYF. The CDR3 nucleotides read TGTGCCAGCTCACCCGGGGAGGACGAGCAGTACTTC.